Reported below is one TCR beta chain. Antigen specificity is unknown. The record originates from a study of OX40 agonist ivuxolimab in advanced cancers. Findings and caveats of the study: There were also nonresponders showing low normalized T-cell clonal expansion. CD4+ and CD8+ T cells in blood underwent clonal expansion by week 6 at 0.1 to 3.0 mg/kg. No determination was made of the antigen specificity of the expanded peripheral T cells.

If patients had autoimmune disease history or systemic immunosuppression, they were excluded. The CDR3 extends over 14 amino acids. The V end lost 4 bases, the J end lost 2 bases, and 12 bases lay between the germline ends. Germline assignment: CDR1 SGHTS and CDR2 YDEGEE. Using immunoSEQ multiplex PCR, the repertoire was profiled, and TCRdb retains in-frame clones only, with some absent. The sample lists fewer than 20,000 clones, around 88% occurring once. This material consisted of CD4+ or CD8+ T cells sorted from blood, taken in a trial of the OX40 agonist ivuxolimab. This sequence joins TRBV5-8 and TRBJ2-5, with a weak D call TRBD1 (5 bases). The TCR comes from an adult with an advanced solid tumor such as melanoma, head and neck, liver or kidney cancer. CDR3 amino acids: CASSTRTLQETQYF. The CDR3 DNA follows: TGTGCCAGCAGCACCCGGACACTGCAAGAGACCCAGTACTTC.